The 15 T cell receptor beta chains below were found in one sample sequenced in a study of T-cell reconstitution after alpha-beta-depleted transplantation in children (dated by TCRdb to the mid-2010s). The library was prepared using PCR. Sequencing took place on an Illumina HiSeq 2500. TCR libraries were prepared with molecular barcoding, using unique molecular identifiers to normalize TCRbeta repertoire quantification. TCRdb itself trimmed the public reads at Q25 with fastp, ran MiXCR and retained productive beta chains. CDR3 protein duplicates are merged, each entry listing the most common genes and DNA. A total of hundreds of thousands of distinct CDR3 sequences appear in this sample, approximately 22% of them only once. The ten top clones hold 13% to 15% of the sample. Sample treatment or condition, as interpreted from the label and publication: allogeneic hematopoietic cell transplantation with graft depleted of TCRalphabeta T cells and CD19 B cells.

The source was PBMCs, mostly from graft donor cells, collected 360 days after TCRalphabeta/CD19-depleted stem cell transplant. These receptors were taken from a boy under three years old who had a stem cell transplant for acute myeloid leukemia, so the T cells may come from the graft donor.

In its sample, this clonotype was seen a few times. V is TRBV6-1 and J is TRBJ2-1; TRBD2 is a possible D gene (5 bases). Trimming stripped 6 bases from V and 5 bases from J, with 11 bases between. The CDR3 has 13 amino acids. Looked up from germline, CDR1 is MNHNS and CDR2 is SASEGT. The CDR3 here is CASRRPGDNEQFF. CDR3 in DNA: TGTGCCAGCAGACGCCCCGGGGACAATGAGCAGTTCTTC.

This rearrangement joins TRBV13 to TRBJ2-5, with 9 bases fitting TRBD2. V gave up 5 bases and J gave up 0 bases; unmatched junction bases: 10. Germline V gene data show CDR1 as PRHDT and CDR2 as FYEKMQ (reference sequence). The CDR3 spans 17 residues. DNA of the CDR3: TGTGCCAGCAGCCACGGATCTAGCGGGGCGTACCAAGAGACCCAGTACTTC. Translating it yields CASSHGSSGAYQETQYF.

This clonotype was recorded at least ten times. The DNA of the CDR3 is TGCAGTGCTAGGTCCGTAGCGGGGCGCACAGATACGCAGTATTTT. Amino acids: CSARSVAGRTDTQYF. This sequence joins TRBV20-1 and TRBJ2-3; 8 nucleotides agree with TRBD2. Germline V CDR1 and CDR2: DFQATT, SNEGSKA (reference sequence). The junction had 6 bases not matched to a gene; V was cut back by 3 bases and J by 1 base. The CDR3 has 15 amino acids.

This clonotype has a single count. The rearrangement links TRBV4-3 to TRBJ2-7; 9 bases match TRBD1. V trimming: 1 base; J trimming: 3 bases; junction bases outside the gene matches: 1. Per germline, CDR1 LGHNA and CDR2 YSLEER. This CDR3 contains 14 residues. CDR3 coding DNA: TGCGCCAGCAGCCAAGGGGACAGGGACTACGAGCAGTACTTC. Protein sequence: CASSQGDRDYEQYF.

This clonotype was seen more than once but under ten times. The chain links TRBV29-1 to TRBJ2-7; 11 nucleotides match TRBD2. The germline gives CDR1 SQVTM, CDR2 ANQGSEA. The CDR3 is 14 amino acids. Trimming cost V 4 bases and J 3 bases; bases outside gene matches: 5. CDR3 nucleotide sequence: TGCAGCGTTGGCCTAGCGGGGGGCATCTACGAGCAGTACGTC. This codes for CSVGLAGGIYEQYV.

This clonotype turned up a few times. The rearrangement uses TRBV12-3 or TRBV12-4 and TRBJ1-2; tentative D call: TRBD1 (6 bases). The V end was cut by 4 bases, the J end by 5 bases, with 20 bases between. This CDR3 is built from 16 residues. CDR3 DNA: TGTGCCAGCAGTTCTGACAGGAGAGTCCCAAAGTATGGCTACACCTTC. This gives the protein CASSSDRRVPKYGYTF.

The chain links TRBV15 to TRBJ2-7; no clear D gene. Trimming took 4 bases from V and 2 from J, leaving 15 bases between them. CDR3 length: 15 amino acids. Germline V gives CDR1 LNHNV, CDR2 YYDKDF (reference sequence). The chain's CDR3 is CATSIRTVQTYEQYF. The CDR3 bases are TGTGCCACCAGCATTAGAACAGTTCAGACCTACGAGCAGTACTTC.

To note about this clonotype: Germline is not matched at one junction end, which may reflect a read error. J is TRBJ2-1 and V is TRBV15, with D hard to call. The length of the CDR3 is 13 residues. Germline V gene sequence: CDR1 LNHNV, CDR2 YYDKDF (reference sequence). CDR3 region: CATSRASDNEQFF. In DNA form, the CDR3 reads TGTGCCACCAGCAGGGCCTCCGACAATGAGCAGTTCTTC. The entire variable domain, with the rest obtained from reference TRBV15 and TRBJ2-1, is as follows: DAMVIQNPRYQVTQFGKPVTLSCSQTLNHNVMYWYQQKSSQAPKLLFHYYDKDFNNEADTPDNFQSRRPNTSFCFLDIRSPGLGDTAMYLCATSRASDNEQFFGPGTRLTVL.

The chain is built from TRBV13 and TRBJ2-3; 9 bases are shared with TRBD2. After removal of 4 bases from V and 3 bases from J, the junction contained 11 bases not matched to a gene. Germline V CDR1 and CDR2: PRHDT, FYEKMQ (reference sequence). This CDR3 is 17 amino acids long. This chain's CDR3 is CASSYSPAGGATDTQYF. The CDR3 region has the DNA TGTGCCAGCAGCTATTCCCCAGCGGGGGGCGCGACAGATACGCAGTATTTT.

The V gene is TRBV4-1, the J gene TRBJ2-7; 11 bases are shared with TRBD1. The CDR3 loop spans 15 amino acids. Germline V gives CDR1 MGHRA, CDR2 YSYEKL. The trim removed 4 bases at V and 3 bases at J, leaving 5 bases unmatched. Here the CDR3 reads CASSRTGGLGYEQYV. The CDR3 nucleotides are TGCGCCAGCAGCCGGACAGGGGGCCTGGGCTACGAGCAGTACGTC.

Many counts were recorded for this clonotype. This chain connects TRBV6-5 to TRBJ2-7; no definite D call. Germline V gene lookup returns CDR1 MNHEY and CDR2 SVGAGI. Trimming cost V 2 bases and J 0 bases, with 2 bases left between them. There are 12 residues in the CDR3. CDR3 sequence: CASSYDSYEQYF. The CDR3 coding sequence is TGTGCCAGCAGTTACGACTCCTACGAGCAGTACTTC.

The rearrangement links TRBV20-1 to TRBJ2-7, with D perhaps TRBD1 (6 bases). V shed 4 bases and J shed 3 bases, with 10 bases lying between them. CDR3 size: 12 residues. The germline V gene has CDR1 DFQATT and CDR2 SNEGSKA (reference sequence). Here the CDR3 reads CSATGTNYEQYF. CDR3 bases: TGCAGTGCTACTGGGACAAACTACGAGCAGTACTTC.

This clonotype was seen a handful of times. This chain links TRBV20-1 with TRBJ2-1; the D call may be TRBD1 or TRBD2 (5 bases each). Looked up from germline, CDR1 is DFQATT and CDR2 is SNEGSKA (reference sequence). This CDR3 is 12 amino acids long. V was clipped by 4 bases and J by 9 bases, with 13 bases between them. The CDR3 DNA follows: TGCAGTGCTACCGGGGATGGGGGTGAGCAGTTCTTC. This encodes CSATGDGGEQFF.

The rearrangement uses TRBV4-3 and TRBJ2-7; D is uncertain. With 2 bases removed from V and 2 bases from J, the gap between germline ends came to 10 bases. CDR3 size: 14 residues. Germline CDR1 LGHNA, CDR2 YSLEER. Here the CDR3 DNA reads TGCGCCAGCAGCCAATCGGCCTGGACCTACGAGCAGTACTTC. Its protein is CASSQSAWTYEQYF.

The rearrangement joins TRBV12-3 or TRBV12-4 to TRBJ2-7; D gene uncertain. The CDR3 covers 12 residues. The V and J ends lost 6 bases and 6 bases respectively, with 12 bases between them. The CDR3 region is CASSPRWGEQYF. The CDR3 nucleotides are TGTGCCAGCAGCCCCCGGTGGGGCGAGCAGTACTTC.